This T cell receptor (beta chain) originates from a study of blood T cell repertoires in COVID-19. Study background: Acute and convalescent COVID-19 specimens originated in the United States, Italy and Spain.

Across 20 to 25 US areas, participants ranged in age from about 18 to 100 years. Original data processing: Amplified reference gene primers provided the basis for estimating nucleated cell counts. Using immunoSEQ multiplex PCR, the repertoire was profiled, and TCRdb retains in-frame clones only, with some absent. V and J calls and clone size are as listed in that table; D and trimming were resolved from the DNA. In the table there are roughly 150,000 clones, over 70% of which are singletons. V was clipped by 2 bases and J by 9 bases; unmatched bases: 18. This CDR3 has 20 residues. Germline V gene lookup returns CDR1 LGHDT and CDR2 YNNKEL (reference sequence).

V is TRBV3-1 (or the pseudogene TRBV3-2) and J is TRBJ2-2, with 13 bases lining up with TRBD2. The sequencing input was PBMCs or T cells enriched from blood (not recorded which). The sequence was obtained from a man aged 65-85 years who had been exposed to COVID-19. The CDR3 loop reads CASSQHWTSGGSKSGRELFF. CDR3 sequence (DNA): TGTGCCAGCAGCCAACATTGGACTAGCGGGGGATCAAAAAGCGGCCGGGAGCTGTTTTTT.